This is a list of T cell receptor beta chains from one sample in a study of control samples from healthy donors and cancer patients. TCRdb keeps only in-frame clones here, not all; method: immunoSEQ multiplex PCR. This table holds 350,000 to 450,000 clones, roughly 90% found once. Sequenced: PBMCs. The origin of the receptors is a man in his forties with head and neck cancer. Each CDR3 is given with its conserved first and last residue. The D gene is left open where the match is weak. The size field is filled for only some rows; it gives once, few, many or a size class.

CDR3 length	clone size	D gene	J gene	V gene	CDR3 DNA	CDR3 protein
14	NA	TRBD2	TRBJ2-7	TRBV19	TGTGCCAGTAGTATCCCGGGACTAGCTTCCGAGCAGTACTTC	CASSIPGLASEQYF
14	many	NA	TRBJ1-5	TRBV25-1	TGTGCCAGCAGTGAAACCGGGACCTATCAGCCCCAGCATTTT	CASSETGTYQPQHF
16	few	NA	TRBJ2-2	TRBV7-2	TGTGCCAGCAGCTCCCCGGACATATGGGACACCGGGGAGCTGTTTTTT	CASSSPDIWDTGELFF
12	NA	TRBD1	TRBJ1-2	TRBV28	TGTGCCAGCAGATACACAGGGGGTGGCTACACCTTC	CASRYTGGGYTF
15	NA	TRBD1	TRBJ1-2	TRBV29-1	TGCAGCGTTGATGGGCAGGGGGCTACTAACTATGGCTACACCTTC	CSVDGQGATNYGYTF
13	NA	NA	TRBJ2-3	TRBV9	TGTGCCAGCAGCAGGACCACCGCAGATACGCAGTATTTT	CASSRTTADTQYF
12	once	NA	TRBJ2-1	TRBV28	TGTGCCAGCACCCCCCTGAGGGGGAAACAGTTCTTC	CASTPLRGKQFF
16	NA	NA	TRBJ2-2	TRBV19	TGTGCCAGTAGTATCAGGGTAGGGCTACTGACCGGGGAGCTGTTTTTT	CASSIRVGLLTGELFF
13	NA	TRBD1	TRBJ2-7	TRBV5-4	TGTGCCACCCGACAGGGGGCGAGTTACGAGCAGTACTTC	CATRQGASYEQYF
14	NA	NA	TRBJ1-2	TRBV6-5	TGTGCCAGCAGTTATGCCGGGACGTCGGATGGCTACACCTTC	CASSYAGTSDGYTF
14	NA	TRBD2	TRBJ2-3	TRBV6-5	TGTGCCAGCAGCACTAGCGGGGAGAGATACGGGCAGTATTTT	CASSTSGERYGQYF
15	NA	TRBD1	TRBJ2-2	TRBV30	TGTGCCTGGAGGGGTACTTCGGGACAGAACGGGGAGCTGTTTTTT	CAWRGTSGQNGELFF
13	NA	NA	TRBJ2-7	TRBV6-5	TGTGCCAGCGGAAGACAGCCCTCCTACGAGCAGTACTTC	CASGRQPSYEQYF
15	NA	TRBD1	TRBJ1-1	TRBV6-5	TGTGCCAGCAGACGACCGACAGGGGGGAACACTGAAGCTTTCTTT	CASRRPTGGNTEAFF
14	NA	NA	TRBJ1-2	TRBV9	TGTGCCAGCAGCGTAGCTACAGGGAACTATGGCTACACCTTC	CASSVATGNYGYTF
14	NA	TRBD1	TRBJ1-1	TRBV19	TGTGCCAGTAGTACAACGGACAGGGGCTTTGAAGCTTTCTTT	CASSTTDRGFEAFF
12	NA	NA	TRBJ1-1	TRBV6-5	TGTGCCAGCAGAAAATCTGGCACTGAAGCTTTCTTT	CASRKSGTEAFF
15	NA	TRBD2	TRBJ2-1	TRBV28	TGTGCCAGCATGGGGGAACTAGCGGGCCGCAATGAGCAGTTCTTC	CASMGELAGRNEQFF
14	once	NA	TRBJ1-1	TRBV19	TGTGCCAGTAGTACCCAGACAGGATCCACTGAAGCTTTCTTT	CASSTQTGSTEAFF
15	NA	NA	TRBJ1-5	TRBV30	TGTGCCTGGAGCGCGGGGACAAATAGCAATCAGCCCCAGCATTTT	CAWSAGTNSNQPQHF
15	NA	NA	TRBJ1-1	TRBV5-4	TGTGCCAGCAGCTTGGCTGTAATGGGGAACACTGAAGCTTTCTTT	CASSLAVMGNTEAFF
13	NA	NA	TRBJ1-1	TRBV5-4	TGTGCCAGCAGCCGGGGACAGAACACTGAAGCTTTCTTT	CASSRGQNTEAFF
15	NA	TRBD1	TRBJ1-1	TRBV2	TGTGCCAGCAGGAAACTCACAGGGGGAGACACTGAAGCTTTCTTT	CASRKLTGGDTEAFF
18	NA	NA	TRBJ1-2	TRBV3-1/TRBV3-2	TGTGCCAGCAGCCAAAAACCATCGTGGGCAGAAACTAACTATGGCTACACCTTC	CASSQKPSWAETNYGYTF
15	NA	TRBD2	TRBJ2-7	TRBV7-9	TGTGCCAGCAGCGGAAACACCAAGCGGGAGCTCGAGCAGTACTTC	CASSGNTKRELEQYF
13	once	NA	TRBJ1-2	TRBV25-1	TGTGCCAGCAGGGAGGGCCTGGGCGAGGGCTACACCTTC	CASREGLGEGYTF
13	NA	TRBD2	TRBJ2-1	TRBV28	TGTGCCAGCGCCGGGACTACCTCCAATGAGCAGTTCTTC	CASAGTTSNEQFF
14	NA	NA	TRBJ2-7	TRBV27	TGTGCCAGCAGTGAGACTTGGAGCTCCTACGAGCAGTACTTC	CASSETWSSYEQYF
20	NA	NA	TRBJ1-5	TRBV19	TGTGCCCGCCGACAGGTGGGGCTTACAAAACTTAAATATAGCAATCAGCCCCAGCATTTT	CARRQVGLTKLKYSNQPQHF
17	once	TRBD1	TRBJ2-7	TRBV11-2	TGTGCCAGCAGCTTGAGTCGACAGGGAACAAGCTCCTACGAGCAGTACTTC	CASSLSRQGTSSYEQYF
14	NA	TRBD1	TRBJ1-2	TRBV7-8	TGTGCCAGCAGCCCGACAGGGGGGTCCTGGGGCTACACCTTC	CASSPTGGSWGYTF
14	NA	TRBD1	TRBJ2-1	TRBV3-1/TRBV3-2	TGTGCCAGCAGCCTCCGGGACAGGGGCAATGAGCAGTTCTTC	CASSLRDRGNEQFF
15	NA	TRBD1	TRBJ2-1	TRBV19	TGTGCCAGTAGTATAGTCGGGACAGGGGGCTATGAGCAGTTCTTC	CASSIVGTGGYEQFF
16	NA	NA	TRBJ1-5	TRBV5-1	TGCGCCAGCAGCTTGGTAGGCAGCTATAGCAATCAGCCCCAGCATTTT	CASSLVGSYSNQPQHF
16	NA	TRBD1	TRBJ2-1	TRBV7-9	TGTGCCAGCAGCGAGCTGGGACAGACCCTCCTTAATGAGCAGTTCTTC	CASSELGQTLLNEQFF
15	NA	TRBD1	TRBJ2-7	TRBV27	TGTGCCAGCAGTTTGAGGACAGGCAAACCCTACGAGCAGTACTTC	CASSLRTGKPYEQYF
13	NA	NA	TRBJ1-1	TRBV6-2/TRBV6-3	TGTGCCAGCAGTTTGGGTTTGAACACTGAAGCTTTCTTT	CASSLGLNTEAFF
14	NA	NA	TRBJ1-1	TRBV19	TGTGCCAGTAGTATCCGGGCAGGGGACACTGAAGCTTTCTTT	CASSIRAGDTEAFF
16	NA	NA	TRBJ2-3	TRBV6-5	TGTGCCAGCAGTTCGACCAGCGTGCAGGGCACAGATACGCAGTATTTT	CASSSTSVQGTDTQYF
13	NA	TRBD1	TRBJ2-1	TRBV28	TGTGCCAGCACCAGACAGGGTGCCAATGAGCAGTTCTTC	CASTRQGANEQFF
15	once	NA	TRBJ1-2	TRBV19	TGTGCCAGTAGCCCTACGACGGGAGGGAACTATGGCTACACCTTC	CASSPTTGGNYGYTF
15	NA	TRBD1	TRBJ1-6	TRBV7-2	TGTGCCAGCAGCTTCGGGGCAGGGGGCGATTCACCCCTCCACTTT	CASSFGAGGDSPLHF